A selection of T cell receptor beta chains follows, all from one sample in a study of T cells in Graves' hyperthyroidism and ophthalmopathy. TCRdb itself ran the multiplex PCR reads through MiXCR, one entry per CDR3 protein. This table has nearly 600,000 distinct CDR3 sequences, 13% to 15% appearing once. The sequenced sample consisted of blood. The origin of the receptors is a woman aged 18-30 years with Graves' ophthalmopathy. Both conserved end residues are trimmed from each CDR3. Fields, in order: V gene, J gene, CDR3 protein.

TRBV10-3	TRBJ2-7	AISDNRGLQTYEQY
TRBV20-1	TRBJ2-3	SARDQREGTDTQY
TRBV10-3	TRBJ1-5	ATGTKNQPQH
TRBV2	TRBJ1-5	ASKASGSNQPQH
TRBV20-1	TRBJ2-7	SGRPARGRLYEQY
TRBV20-1	TRBJ1-1	SARPGQANTEAF
TRBV28	TRBJ2-5	ASSFLDRGRGETQY
TRBV28	TRBJ1-2	ASSLAGPRSYGYT
TRBV7-9	TRBJ2-1	ASSLARVPYNEQF
TRBV2	TRBJ2-5	ASSEVGREQETQY
TRBV24-1	TRBJ2-1	ATSDSWPSGATSYNEQF